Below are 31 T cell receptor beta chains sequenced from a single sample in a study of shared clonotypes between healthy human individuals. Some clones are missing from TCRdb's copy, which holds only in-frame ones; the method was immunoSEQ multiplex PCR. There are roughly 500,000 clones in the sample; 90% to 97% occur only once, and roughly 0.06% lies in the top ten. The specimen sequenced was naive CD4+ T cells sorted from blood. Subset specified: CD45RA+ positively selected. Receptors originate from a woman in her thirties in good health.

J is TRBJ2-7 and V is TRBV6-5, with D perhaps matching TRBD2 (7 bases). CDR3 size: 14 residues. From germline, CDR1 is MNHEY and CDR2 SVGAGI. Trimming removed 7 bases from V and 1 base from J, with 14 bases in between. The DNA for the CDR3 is TGTGCCAGCATAGGAGGGGGGGTATCCTACGAGCAGTACTTC. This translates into CASIGGGVSYEQYF.

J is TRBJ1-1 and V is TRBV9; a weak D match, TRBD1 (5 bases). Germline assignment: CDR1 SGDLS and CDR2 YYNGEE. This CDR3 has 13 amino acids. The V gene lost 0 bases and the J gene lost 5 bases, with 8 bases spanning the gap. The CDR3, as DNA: TGTGCCAGCAGCGTAGGGGGCATGACTGAAGCTTTCTTT. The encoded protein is CASSVGGMTEAFF. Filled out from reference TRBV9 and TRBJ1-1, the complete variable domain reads DSGVTQTPKHLITATGQRVTLRCSPRSGDLSVYWYQQSLDQGLQFLIQYYNGEERAKGNILERFSAQQFPDLHSELNLSSLELGDSALYFCASSVGGMTEAFFGQGTRLTVV.

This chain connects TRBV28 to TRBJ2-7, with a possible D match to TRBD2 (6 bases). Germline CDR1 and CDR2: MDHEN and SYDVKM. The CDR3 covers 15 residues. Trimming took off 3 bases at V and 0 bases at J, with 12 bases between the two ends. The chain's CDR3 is CASSLAGSGSYEQYF. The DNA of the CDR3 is TGTGCCAGCAGTTTGGCCGGGAGCGGCTCCTACGAGCAGTACTTC.

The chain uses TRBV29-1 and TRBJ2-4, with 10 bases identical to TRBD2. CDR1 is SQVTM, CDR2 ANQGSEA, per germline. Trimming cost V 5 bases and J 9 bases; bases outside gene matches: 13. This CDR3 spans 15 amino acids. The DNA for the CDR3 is TGCAGCGTTCCCAGGCTAGCGGGAGTCTTGGTCATTCAGTACTTC. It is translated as CSVPRLAGVLVIQYF.

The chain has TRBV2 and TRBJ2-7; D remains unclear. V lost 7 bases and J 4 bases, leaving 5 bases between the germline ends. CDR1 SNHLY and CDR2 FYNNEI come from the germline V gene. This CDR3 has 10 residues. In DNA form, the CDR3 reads TGTGCCAGCACCTTGTACGAGCAGTACTTC. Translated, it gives CASTLYEQYF.

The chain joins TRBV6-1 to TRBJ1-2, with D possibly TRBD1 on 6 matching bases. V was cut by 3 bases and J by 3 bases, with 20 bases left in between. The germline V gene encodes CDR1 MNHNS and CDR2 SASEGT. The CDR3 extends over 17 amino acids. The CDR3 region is CASSDGAGARNYYGYTF. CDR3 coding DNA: TGTGCCAGCAGTGACGGGGCAGGGGCCCGAAACTACTATGGCTACACCTTC.

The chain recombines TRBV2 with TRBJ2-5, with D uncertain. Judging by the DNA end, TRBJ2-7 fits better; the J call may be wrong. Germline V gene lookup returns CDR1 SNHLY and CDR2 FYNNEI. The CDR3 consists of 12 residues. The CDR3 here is CASSGASYEQYF. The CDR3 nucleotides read TGTGCCAGCTCCGGCGCCAGCTACGAGCAGTACTTC.

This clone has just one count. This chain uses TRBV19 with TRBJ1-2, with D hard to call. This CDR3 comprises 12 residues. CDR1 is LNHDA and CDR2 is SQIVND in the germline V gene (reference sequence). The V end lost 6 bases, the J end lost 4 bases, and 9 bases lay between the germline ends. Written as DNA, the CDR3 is TGTGCCAGTAGGGGCGGACCCTATGGCTACACCTTC. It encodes CASRGGPYGYTF.

The CDR3 spells CASRPLEGLAGARNEQFF. The CDR3 coding sequence is TGTGCCAGCAGGCCCCTAGAGGGACTAGCGGGAGCGAGGAATGAGCAGTTCTTC. The genes are TRBV2 and TRBJ2-1; 14 bases match TRBD2. Germline V lookup: CDR1 SNHLY, CDR2 FYNNEI. With 6 bases clipped from V and 7 bases from J, the junction kept 14 bases outside the gene matches. The CDR3 contains 18 residues.

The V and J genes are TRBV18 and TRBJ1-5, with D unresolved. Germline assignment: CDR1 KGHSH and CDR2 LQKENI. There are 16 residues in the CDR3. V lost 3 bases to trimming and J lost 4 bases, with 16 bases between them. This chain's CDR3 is CASSPNGPGDNQPQHF. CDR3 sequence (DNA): TGTGCCAGCTCACCTAACGGACCGGGTGATAATCAGCCCCAGCATTTT.

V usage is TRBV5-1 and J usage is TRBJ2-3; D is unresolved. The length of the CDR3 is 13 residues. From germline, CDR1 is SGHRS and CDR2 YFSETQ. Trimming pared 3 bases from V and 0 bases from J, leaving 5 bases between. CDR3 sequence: CASSYSSTDTQYF. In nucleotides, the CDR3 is TGCGCCAGCAGCTACTCTAGCACAGATACGCAGTATTTT.

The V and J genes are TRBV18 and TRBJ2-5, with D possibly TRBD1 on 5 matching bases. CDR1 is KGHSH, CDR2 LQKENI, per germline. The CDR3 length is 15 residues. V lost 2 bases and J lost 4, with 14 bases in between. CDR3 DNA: TGTGCCAGCTCACCAGGGGCTTCAGGATCAGAGACCCAGTACTTC. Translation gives CASSPGASGSETQYF.

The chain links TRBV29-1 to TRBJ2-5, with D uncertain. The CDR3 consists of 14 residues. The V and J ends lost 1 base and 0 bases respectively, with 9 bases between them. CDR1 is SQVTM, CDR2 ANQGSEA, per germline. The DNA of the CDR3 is TGCAGCGTTGAAGCCTCCGACTACCAAGAGACCCAGTACTTC. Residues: CSVEASDYQETQYF.

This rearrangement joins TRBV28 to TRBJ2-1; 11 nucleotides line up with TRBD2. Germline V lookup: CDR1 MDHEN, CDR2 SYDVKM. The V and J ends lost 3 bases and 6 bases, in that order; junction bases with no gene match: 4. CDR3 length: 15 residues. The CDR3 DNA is TGTGCCAGCAGTTTTCGACTAGCGGGATTCAATGAGCAGTTCTTC. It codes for CASSFRLAGFNEQFF.

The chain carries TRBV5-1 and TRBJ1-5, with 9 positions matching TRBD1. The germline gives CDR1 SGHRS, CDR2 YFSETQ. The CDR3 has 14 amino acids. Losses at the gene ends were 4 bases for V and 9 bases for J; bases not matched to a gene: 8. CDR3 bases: TGCGCCAGCAGCAAGACAGGGGGTGGGTGGCCCCAGCATTTT. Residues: CASSKTGGGWPQHF.

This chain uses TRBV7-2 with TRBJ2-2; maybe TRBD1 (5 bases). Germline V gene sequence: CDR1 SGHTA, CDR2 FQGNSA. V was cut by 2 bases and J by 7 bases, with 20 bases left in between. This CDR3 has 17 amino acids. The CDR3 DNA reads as TGTGCCAGCAGCTTATTCGCGAAGGGGCAGGGTGGCGGGGAGCTGTTTTTT. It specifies CASSLFAKGQGGGELFF.

CDR3 coding DNA: TGTGCCAGCAGCCAAACCCCGGGACAGGGCAATCAGCCCCAGCATTTT. Its translation: CASSQTPGQGNQPQHF. V usage is TRBV4-2 and J usage is TRBJ1-5, with TRBD1 identical over 8 bases. This CDR3 contains 16 residues. Looked up from germline, CDR1 is LGHNA and CDR2 is YNFKEQ. V trimming: 2 bases; J trimming: 2 bases; junction bases outside the gene matches: 5.

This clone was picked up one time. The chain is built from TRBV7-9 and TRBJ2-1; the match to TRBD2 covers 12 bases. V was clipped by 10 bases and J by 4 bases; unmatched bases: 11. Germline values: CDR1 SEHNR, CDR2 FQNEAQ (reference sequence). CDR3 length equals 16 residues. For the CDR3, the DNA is TGTGCCACTCCGCCCGGACTAGCGGGAACATACAATGAGCAGTTCTTC. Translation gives CATPPGLAGTYNEQFF.

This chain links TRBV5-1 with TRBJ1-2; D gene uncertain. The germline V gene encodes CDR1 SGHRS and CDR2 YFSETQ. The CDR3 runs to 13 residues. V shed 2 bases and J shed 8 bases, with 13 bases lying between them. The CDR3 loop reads CASSLGGEEGYTF. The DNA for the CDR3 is TGCGCCAGCAGCTTAGGCGGCGAGGAAGGCTACACCTTC.

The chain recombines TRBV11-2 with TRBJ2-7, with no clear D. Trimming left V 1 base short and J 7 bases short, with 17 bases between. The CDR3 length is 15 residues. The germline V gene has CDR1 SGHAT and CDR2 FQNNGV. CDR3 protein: CASSLAGVLIGEQYF. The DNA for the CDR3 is TGTGCCAGCAGCTTAGCGGGTGTCCTAATCGGGGAGCAGTACTTC.

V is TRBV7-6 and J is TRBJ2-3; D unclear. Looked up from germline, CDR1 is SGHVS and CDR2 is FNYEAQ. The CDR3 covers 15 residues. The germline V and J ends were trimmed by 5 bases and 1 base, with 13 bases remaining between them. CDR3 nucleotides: TGTGCCAGCAGCCTTGGGGTAGGACGCACAGATACGCAGTATTTT. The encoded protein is CASSLGVGRTDTQYF.

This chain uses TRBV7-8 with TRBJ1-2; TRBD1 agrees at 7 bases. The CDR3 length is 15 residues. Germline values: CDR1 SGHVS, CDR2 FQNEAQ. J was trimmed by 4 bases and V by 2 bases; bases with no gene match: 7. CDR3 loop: CASSLRVDRPYGYTF. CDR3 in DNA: TGTGCCAGCAGCTTAAGGGTGGACAGGCCCTATGGCTACACCTTC.

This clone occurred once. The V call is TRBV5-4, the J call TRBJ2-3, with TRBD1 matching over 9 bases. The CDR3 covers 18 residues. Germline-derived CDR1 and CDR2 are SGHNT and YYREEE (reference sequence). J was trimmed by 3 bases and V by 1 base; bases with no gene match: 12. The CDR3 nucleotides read TGTGCCAGCAGCTTGCCGATTGCCAGGGACAGGGCTACAGATACGCAGTATTTT. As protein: CASSLPIARDRATDTQYF.

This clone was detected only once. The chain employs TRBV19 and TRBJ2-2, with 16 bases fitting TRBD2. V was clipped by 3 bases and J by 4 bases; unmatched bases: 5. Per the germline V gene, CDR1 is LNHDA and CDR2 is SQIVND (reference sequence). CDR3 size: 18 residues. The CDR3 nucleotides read TGTGCCAGTAGTATGGGACTAGCGGGAGGGCGGAGCACCGGGGAGCTGTTTTTT. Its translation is CASSMGLAGGRSTGELFF.

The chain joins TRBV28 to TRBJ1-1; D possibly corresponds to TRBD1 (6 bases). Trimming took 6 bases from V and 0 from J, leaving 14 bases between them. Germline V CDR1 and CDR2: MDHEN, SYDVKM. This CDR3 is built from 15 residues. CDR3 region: CASRQTGTMNTEAFF. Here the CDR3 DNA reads TGTGCCAGCAGACAAACCGGGACAATGAACACTGAAGCTTTCTTT. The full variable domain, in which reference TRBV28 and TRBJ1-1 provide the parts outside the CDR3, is DVKVTQSSRYLVKRTGEKVFLECVQDMDHENMFWYRQDPGLGLRLIYFSYDVKMKEKGDIPEGYSVSREKKERFSLILESASTNQTSMYLCASRQTGTMNTEAFFGQGTRLTVV.

CDR3 bases: TGTGCCAGCAGCCTTCAGGGGGGCTCCTACGAGCAGTACTTC. Amino acid sequence: CASSLQGGSYEQYF. The V call is TRBV7-8, the J call TRBJ2-7, with a tentative D call TRBD1 (7 bases). Trimming shortened V by 5 bases and J by 0 bases, and 11 bases separated the two germline ends. This CDR3 comprises 14 residues. Germline V gene lookup returns CDR1 SGHVS and CDR2 FQNEAQ.

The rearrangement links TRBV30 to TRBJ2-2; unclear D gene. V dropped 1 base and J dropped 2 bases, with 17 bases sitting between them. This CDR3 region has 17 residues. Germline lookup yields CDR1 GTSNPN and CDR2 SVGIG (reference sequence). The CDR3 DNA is TGTGCCTGGAGTGGGCAGGCACCAATACTCAACACCGGGGAGCTGTTTTTT. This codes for CAWSGQAPILNTGELFF. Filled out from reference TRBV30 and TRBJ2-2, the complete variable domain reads SQTIHQWPATLVQPVGSPLSLECTVEGTSNPNLYWYRQAAGRGLQLLFYSVGIGQISSEVPQNLSASRPQDRQFILSSKKLLLSDSGFYLCAWSGQAPILNTGELFFGEGSRLTVL.

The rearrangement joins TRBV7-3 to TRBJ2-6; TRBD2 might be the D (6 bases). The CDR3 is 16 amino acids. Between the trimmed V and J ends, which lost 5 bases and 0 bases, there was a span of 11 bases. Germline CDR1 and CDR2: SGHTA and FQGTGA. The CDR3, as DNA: TGTGCCAGCAGCCCCCGGGGGAGCTCTGGGGCCAACGTCCTGACTTTC. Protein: CASSPRGSSGANVLTF.

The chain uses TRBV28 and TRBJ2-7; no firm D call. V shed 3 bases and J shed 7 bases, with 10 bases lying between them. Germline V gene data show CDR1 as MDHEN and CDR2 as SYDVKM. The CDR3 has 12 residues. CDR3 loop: CASSLPGNEQYF. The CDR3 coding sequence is TGTGCCAGCAGTTTGCCGGGTAATGAGCAGTACTTC.

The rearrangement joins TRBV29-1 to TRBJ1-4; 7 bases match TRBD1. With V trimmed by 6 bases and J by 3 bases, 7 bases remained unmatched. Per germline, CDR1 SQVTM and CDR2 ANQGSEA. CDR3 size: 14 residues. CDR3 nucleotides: TGCAGCGTGACCCGACAGGGCCCTAATGAAAAACTGTTTTTT. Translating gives CSVTRQGPNEKLFF.

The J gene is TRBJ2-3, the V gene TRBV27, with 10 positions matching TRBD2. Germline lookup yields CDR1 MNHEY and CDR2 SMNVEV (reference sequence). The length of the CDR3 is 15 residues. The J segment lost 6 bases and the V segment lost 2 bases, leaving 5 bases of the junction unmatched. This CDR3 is CASSLSGGAADTQYF. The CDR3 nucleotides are TGTGCCAGCAGTTTAAGCGGGGGGGCAGCGGATACGCAGTATTTT.